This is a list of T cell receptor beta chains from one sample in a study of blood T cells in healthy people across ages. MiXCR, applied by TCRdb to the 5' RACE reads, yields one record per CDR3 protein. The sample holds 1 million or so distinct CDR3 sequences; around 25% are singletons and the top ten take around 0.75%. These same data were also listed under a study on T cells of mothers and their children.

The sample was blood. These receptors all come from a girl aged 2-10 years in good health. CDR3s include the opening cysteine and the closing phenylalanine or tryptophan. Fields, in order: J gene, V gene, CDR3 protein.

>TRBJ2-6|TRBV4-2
CASSQDLPRGGSGANVLTF
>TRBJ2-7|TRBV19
CASSIEAGSYEQYF
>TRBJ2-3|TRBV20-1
CSATTPIDRVGTDTQYF
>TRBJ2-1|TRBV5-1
CASSPGGDGVNEQFF
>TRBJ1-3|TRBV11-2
CASSLGTVDSGNTIYF
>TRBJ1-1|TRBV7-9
CASSLAQEAFF
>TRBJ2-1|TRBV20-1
CSARDLSGGAYYNEQFF
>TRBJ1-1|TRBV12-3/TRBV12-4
CASSSTTGDDTEAFF
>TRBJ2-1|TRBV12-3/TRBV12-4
CASSAALAGGVGEQFF
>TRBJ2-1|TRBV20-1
CSARDQYITAGEGNEQFF
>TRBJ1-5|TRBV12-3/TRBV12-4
CASSFWGGEQPQHF
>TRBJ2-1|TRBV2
CASSASGGVRSYNEQFF
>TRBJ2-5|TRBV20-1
CSAHSADLETQYF
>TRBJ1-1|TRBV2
CASRPGQQRIEAFF
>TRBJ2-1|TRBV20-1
CSARDRNYGTPINNEQFF
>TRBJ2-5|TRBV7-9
CASGLIGASVEETRYF
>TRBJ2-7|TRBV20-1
CSATDRGIEQYF
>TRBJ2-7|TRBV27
CASSLSNRGYEQYF
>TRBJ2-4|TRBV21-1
CASSKGGGANRNIQYF
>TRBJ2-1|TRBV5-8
CASSLSGITYNEQFF
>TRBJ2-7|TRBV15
CATSRASEGGLYEQYF
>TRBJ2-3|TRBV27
CTSSFSSGSTPDTQYF
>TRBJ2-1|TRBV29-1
CSVEFMPGGEDNSF
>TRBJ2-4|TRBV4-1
CASSQVGAGGDIQYF
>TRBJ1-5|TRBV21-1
CASSKYLNLNQPQHF
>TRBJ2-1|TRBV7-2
CASSLKAAPGNEQFF
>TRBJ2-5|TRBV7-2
CASTRRGETQYF
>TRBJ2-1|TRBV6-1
CASSESEGNEQFF
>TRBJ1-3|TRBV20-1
CSARDLGGIGGNTIYF
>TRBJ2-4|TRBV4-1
CASSQDLGATKNIQYF
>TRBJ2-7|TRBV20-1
CSVLLAGLSYEQYF